The present entry profiles one T cell receptor (beta chain) with its context. The antigen is unknown. This entry is derived from a study of identical twins. Study results and caveats: Weaker excess sharing between twins was seen in beta out-of-frame sequences. Out-of-frame alpha sequences common to twins exhibited a surplus of low generation probability.

Each cDNA held unique molecular identifiers, and template switching gave it a universal primer site. TCRdb passed the 5' RACE reads through MiXCR, listing each CDR3 protein once. The sample carries around 480,000 distinct CDR3 sequences, 12% to 15% recorded once. The CDR3 runs 14 residues. The V end lost 6 bases, the J end lost 7 bases, and 19 bases lay between the germline ends. Germline V gene lookup returns CDR1 MNHEY and CDR2 SMNVEV (reference sequence). These data were likewise used in another study, on yellow fever vaccine responses in identical twins. That paper states: Twins showed a vaccine T cell response that reportedly seemed partly convergent, partly personalized.

The chain is built from TRBV27 and TRBJ2-7; D unresolved. The TCR was taken from a woman aged 18-35 years in good health. Sequencing was done on a sample of CD4+ T cells sorted from blood. The CDR3, as DNA: TGTGCCAGCAGACCTACACCCTTGAGAAGAGAGCAGTACTTC. The encoded protein is CASRPTPLRREQYF.